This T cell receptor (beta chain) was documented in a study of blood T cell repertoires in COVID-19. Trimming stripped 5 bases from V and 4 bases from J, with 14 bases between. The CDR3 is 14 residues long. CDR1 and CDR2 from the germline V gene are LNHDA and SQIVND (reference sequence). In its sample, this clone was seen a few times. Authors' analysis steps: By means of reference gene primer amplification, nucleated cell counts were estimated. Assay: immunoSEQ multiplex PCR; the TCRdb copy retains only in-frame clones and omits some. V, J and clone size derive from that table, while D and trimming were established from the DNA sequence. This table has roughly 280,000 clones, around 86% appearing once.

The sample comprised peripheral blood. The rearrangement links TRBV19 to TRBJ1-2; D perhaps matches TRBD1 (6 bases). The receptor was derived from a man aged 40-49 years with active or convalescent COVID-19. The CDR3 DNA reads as TGTGCCAGTAGTTCCGGACAGTTCCGCTATGGCTACACCTTC. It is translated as CASSSGQFRYGYTF.